These T cell receptor beta chains were read from a single sample in a study of blood T cell repertoires in COVID-19. Only in-frame clones appear in the TCRdb table, and some are missing; sequencing was by immunoSEQ multiplex PCR. The table lists about 73,000 clones, approximately 89% of them singletons. Sequencing was done on a sample of peripheral blood. Receptors originate from a man of 80 years or more with acute or convalescent COVID-19. CDR3s include the opening cysteine and the closing phenylalanine or tryptophan. The D gene is left open where the match is weak.

j_call v_call d_call cdr3_aa
TRBJ1-1 TRBV5-1 - CASSLARAGVTEAFF
TRBJ2-1 TRBV3-1/TRBV3-2 TRBD2 CASSQETSGRPPNEQFF
TRBJ1-1 TRBV5-1 - CASSLSSGGNTEAFF
TRBJ1-5 TRBV12-5 - CASGLSHILPQHF
TRBJ1-2 TRBV2 TRBD1 CASSENDRGNYGYTF
TRBJ1-2 TRBV30 TRBD1 CAWSAIRGQEYYGYTF
TRBJ2-5 TRBV6-6 TRBD1 CASKGASPKETQYF
TRBJ1-5 TRBV6-5 - CASTRSNQPQHF
TRBJ2-6 TRBV7-3 - CASSEQAGANVLTF
TRBJ1-4 TRBV11-2 TRBD1 CASSLGSRGTNEKLFF
TRBJ1-1 TRBV5-4 TRBD1 CASSSDRGTNEAFF
TRBJ2-5 TRBV6-5 - CASVGGGSPETQYF
TRBJ1-3 TRBV9 TRBD1 CASARGDGNTIYF
TRBJ1-2 TRBV6-5 - CASKREEYPYGYTF